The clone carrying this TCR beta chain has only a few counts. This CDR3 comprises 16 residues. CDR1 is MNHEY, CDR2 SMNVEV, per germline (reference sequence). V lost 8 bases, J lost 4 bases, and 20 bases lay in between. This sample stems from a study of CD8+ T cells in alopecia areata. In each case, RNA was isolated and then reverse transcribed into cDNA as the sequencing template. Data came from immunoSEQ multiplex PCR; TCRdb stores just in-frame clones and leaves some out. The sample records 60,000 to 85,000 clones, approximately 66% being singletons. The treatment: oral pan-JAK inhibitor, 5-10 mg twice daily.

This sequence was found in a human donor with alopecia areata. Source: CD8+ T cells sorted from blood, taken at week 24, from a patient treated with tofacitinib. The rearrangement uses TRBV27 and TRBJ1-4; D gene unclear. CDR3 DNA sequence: TGTGCCAGCGGGAGAGAGGGTCATCTCAGTAATGAAAAACTGTTTTTT. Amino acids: CASGREGHLSNEKLFF.